This is a list of T cell receptor beta chains from one sample in a study of shared clonotypes between healthy human individuals. This table comes from immunoSEQ multiplex PCR, and its TCRdb copy is limited to in-frame clones, with some not included. The sample yields almost 700,000 clones, approximately 90% seen once. The material sequenced was naive CD8+ T cells sorted from blood. The origin of the receptors is a man in his thirties or forties in good health. The CDR3 runs from the conserved cysteine through the conserved F or W. Fields, in order: D gene, clone size, V gene, J gene, CDR3 protein, CDR3 DNA. The D gene is left open where the match is weak. Only part of the rows carry a size: once, few, many, or a class if the clone is expanded.

>TRBD1|.|TRBV28|TRBJ1-2
CASSQPGTGALGFGYTF
TGTGCCAGCAGTCAACCCGGGACAGGGGCACTAGGATTTGGCTACACCTTC
>TRBD2|.|TRBV28|TRBJ2-2
CASSFPTRASGVLTGELFF
TGTGCCAGCAGTTTCCCGACACGGGCGAGCGGGGTACTCACCGGGGAGCTGTTTTTT
>.|.|TRBV5-6|TRBJ2-2
CASSLAARGVNTGELFF
TGTGCCAGCAGCTTGGCCGCCAGGGGGGTTAACACCGGGGAGCTGTTTTTT
>.|.|TRBV23-1|TRBJ2-3
CASSQSAGFDTDTQYF
TGCGCCAGCAGTCAATCGGCGGGTTTCGACACAGATACGCAGTATTTT
>.|once|TRBV11-2|TRBJ2-7
CASSFGGTYEQYF
TGTGCCAGCAGCTTTGGCGGTACTTACGAGCAGTACTTC
>.|many|TRBV21-1|TRBJ2-1
CASSKNEQFF
TGTGCCAGCAGCAAAAATGAGCAGTTCTTC
>TRBD2|.|TRBV15|TRBJ2-3
CATSREISGRQDTQYF
TGTGCCACCAGCAGAGAGATTAGCGGGAGACAAGATACGCAGTATTTT
>.|once|TRBV18|TRBJ2-6
CASSMANTGSGANVLTF
TGTGCCAGCTCCATGGCCAATACCGGCTCTGGGGCCAACGTCCTGACTTTC
>.|.|TRBV7-6|TRBJ2-3
CASSLEASVADTQYF
TGTGCCAGCAGCTTAGAGGCTAGCGTCGCAGATACGCAGTATTTT
>TRBD1|once|TRBV7-9|TRBJ1-3
CASSSTEIDRVSGNTIYF
TGTGCCAGCAGCTCAACCGAGATAGACAGGGTCTCGGGAAACACCATATATTTT
>.|.|TRBV29-1|TRBJ1-4
CSVEEGSNEKLFF
TGCAGCGTTGAAGAGGGATCTAATGAAAAACTGTTTTTT
>.|.|TRBV7-9|TRBJ1-2
CASSSLIFRENANYGYTF
TGTGCCAGCAGCAGTCTCATTTTTCGGGAAAACGCTAACTATGGCTACACCTTC
>.|.|TRBV6-5|TRBJ1-3
CAAQEGFSSGNTIYF
TGTGCCGCCCAAGAAGGGTTCAGCTCTGGAAACACCATATATTTT
>.|.|TRBV19|TRBJ1-5
CASSAYQGSNQPQHF
TGTGCCAGTAGTGCCTACCAGGGCAGCAATCAGCCCCAGCATTTT
>TRBD1|.|TRBV29-1|TRBJ2-7
CSVEGYRDRLYEQYF
TGCAGCGTTGAAGGATACCGGGACAGACTATACGAGCAGTACTTC
>.|.|TRBV10-1|TRBJ2-5
CASSAQGGQETQYF
TGCGCCAGCAGTGCCCAGGGCGGCCAAGAGACCCAGTACTTC
>TRBD1|.|TRBV14|TRBJ2-7
CASSRRDSSSYEQYF
TGTGCCAGCAGCCGTAGGGACAGTAGCTCCTACGAGCAGTACTTC
>.|.|TRBV28|TRBJ2-5
CASSPLGETQYF
TGTGCCAGCAGCCCTTTGGGAGAGACCCAGTACTTC
>TRBD1|.|TRBV10-2|TRBJ2-2
CASGEGGGGELFF
TGCGCCAGCGGGGAAGGGGGCGGCGGGGAGCTGTTTTTT
>.|.|TRBV4-1|TRBJ1-1
CASSRVGMNTEAFF
TGCGCCAGCAGCCGAGTCGGGATGAACACTGAAGCTTTCTTT
>TRBD2|.|TRBV9|TRBJ2-1
CASSVGLAGGPYNEQFF
TGTGCCAGCAGCGTAGGGCTAGCGGGAGGGCCGTACAATGAGCAGTTCTTC
>.|.|TRBV2|TRBJ2-5
CASTQQETQYF
TGTGCCAGCACTCAACAAGAGACCCAGTACTTC
>.|.|TRBV4-1|TRBJ2-2
CASSQGTGELFF
TGCGCCAGCAGCCAAGGGACCGGGGAGCTGTTTTTT
>.|.|TRBV7-2|TRBJ2-1
CASSSILQNSYNEQFF
TGTGCCAGCAGCTCAATCCTACAGAACTCCTACAATGAGCAGTTCTTC
>TRBD2|.|TRBV5-1|TRBJ2-2
CASRVPLAGTNTGELFF
TGCGCCAGCAGGGTCCCCCTAGCGGGGACTAACACCGGGGAGCTGTTTTTT
>.|.|TRBV28|TRBJ2-1
CASSLPGAEQFF
TGTGCCAGCAGTTTACCGGGGGCTGAGCAGTTCTTC
>TRBD2|.|TRBV11-2|TRBJ2-1
CASSATSGSSYNEQFF
TGTGCCAGCAGCGCAACTAGCGGGAGCTCCTACAATGAGCAGTTCTTC
>.|.|TRBV7-9|TRBJ2-5
CASGQRLQETQYF
TGTGCCAGCGGTCAGAGGCTCCAAGAGACCCAGTACTTC
>.|.|TRBV9|TRBJ2-2
CASSVENGNTGELFF
TGTGCCAGCAGCGTAGAAAACGGGAACACCGGGGAGCTGTTTTTT
>.|.|TRBV18|TRBJ2-1
CASSRSARVNEQFF
TGTGCCAGCTCACGTTCCGCCCGGGTCAATGAGCAGTTCTTC
>.|.|TRBV7-2|TRBJ2-7
CASSLWGAIEQYF
TGTGCCAGCAGCTTGTGGGGAGCGATCGAGCAGTACTTC
>TRBD1|.|TRBV27|TRBJ2-2
CASSFRQGGTGELFF
TGTGCCAGCAGTTTTCGACAGGGCGGCACCGGGGAGCTGTTTTTT
>TRBD1|.|TRBV15|TRBJ2-7
CATSGGTGGGYEQYF
TGTGCCACCAGCGGTGGGACAGGGGGCGGCTACGAGCAGTACTTC
>.|once|TRBV5-1|TRBJ2-6
CASSLSRGAGANVLTF
TGCGCCAGCAGCTTGTCCAGGGGGGCTGGGGCCAACGTCCTGACTTTC
>.|.|TRBV18|TRBJ1-4
CASSPTVRGAEKLFF
TGTGCCAGCTCACCGACGGTCCGGGGAGCTGAAAAACTGTTTTTT
>.|few|TRBV7-9|TRBJ1-1
CASSLGFTEAFF
TGTGCCAGCAGCTTAGGGTTCACTGAAGCTTTCTTT
>.|.|TRBV5-6|TRBJ2-2
CASSFSPAGELFF
TGTGCCAGCAGCTTCAGTCCGGCCGGGGAGCTGTTTTTT